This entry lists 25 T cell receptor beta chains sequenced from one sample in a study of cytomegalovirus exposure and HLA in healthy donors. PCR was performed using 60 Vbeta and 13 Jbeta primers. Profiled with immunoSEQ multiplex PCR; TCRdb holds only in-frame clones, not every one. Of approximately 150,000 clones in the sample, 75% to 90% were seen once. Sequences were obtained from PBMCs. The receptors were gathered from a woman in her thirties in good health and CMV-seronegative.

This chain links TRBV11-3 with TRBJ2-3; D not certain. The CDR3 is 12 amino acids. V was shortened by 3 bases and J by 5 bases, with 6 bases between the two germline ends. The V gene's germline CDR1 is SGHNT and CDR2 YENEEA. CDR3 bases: TGTGCCAGCAGCTTTACCGGAGATACGCAGTATTTT. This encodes CASSFTGDTQYF.

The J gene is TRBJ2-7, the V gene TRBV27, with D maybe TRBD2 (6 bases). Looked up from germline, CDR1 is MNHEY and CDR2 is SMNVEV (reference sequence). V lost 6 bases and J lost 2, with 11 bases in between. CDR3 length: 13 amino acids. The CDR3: CASSNGGTYEQYF. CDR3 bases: TGTGCCAGCAGCAATGGCGGGACCTACGAGCAGTACTTC.

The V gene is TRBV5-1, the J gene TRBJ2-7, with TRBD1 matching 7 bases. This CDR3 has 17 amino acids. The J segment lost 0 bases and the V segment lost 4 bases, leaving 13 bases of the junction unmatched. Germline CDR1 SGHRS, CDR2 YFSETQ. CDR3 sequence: CASSEAQGQLYSYEQYF. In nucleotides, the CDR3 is TGCGCCAGCAGCGAAGCCCAGGGACAGCTCTACTCCTACGAGCAGTACTTC.

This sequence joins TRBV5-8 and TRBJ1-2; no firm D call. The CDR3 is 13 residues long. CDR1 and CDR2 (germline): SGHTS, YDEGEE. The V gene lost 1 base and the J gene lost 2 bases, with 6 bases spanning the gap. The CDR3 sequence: CASSLKRNYGYTF. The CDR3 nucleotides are TGTGCCAGCAGCTTGAAGAGGAACTATGGCTACACCTTC.

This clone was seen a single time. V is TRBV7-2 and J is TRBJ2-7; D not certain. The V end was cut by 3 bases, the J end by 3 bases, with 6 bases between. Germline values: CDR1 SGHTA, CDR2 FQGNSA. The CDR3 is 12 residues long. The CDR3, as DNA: TGTGCCAGCAGCTTCCTAGACTACGAGCAGTACTTC. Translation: CASSFLDYEQYF. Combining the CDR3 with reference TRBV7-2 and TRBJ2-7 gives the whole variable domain GAGVSQSPSNKVTEKGKDVELRCDPISGHTALYWYRQSLGQGLEFLIYFQGNSAPDKSGLPSDRFSAERTGGSVSTLTIQRTQQEDSAVYLCASSFLDYEQYFGPGTRLTVT.

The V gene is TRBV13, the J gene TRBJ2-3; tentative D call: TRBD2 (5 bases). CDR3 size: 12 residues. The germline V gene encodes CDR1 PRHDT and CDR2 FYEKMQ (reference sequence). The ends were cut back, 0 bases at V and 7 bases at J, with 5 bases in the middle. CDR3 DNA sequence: TGTGCCAGCAGCTTAGGGGACTATACGCAGTATTTT. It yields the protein CASSLGDYTQYF. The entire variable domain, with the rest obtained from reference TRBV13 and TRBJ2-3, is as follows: AAGVIQSPRHLIKEKRETATLKCYPIPRHDTVYWYQQGPGQDPQFLISFYEKMQSDKGSIPDRFSAQQFSDYHSELNMSSLELGDSALYFCASSLGDYTQYFGPGTRLTVL.

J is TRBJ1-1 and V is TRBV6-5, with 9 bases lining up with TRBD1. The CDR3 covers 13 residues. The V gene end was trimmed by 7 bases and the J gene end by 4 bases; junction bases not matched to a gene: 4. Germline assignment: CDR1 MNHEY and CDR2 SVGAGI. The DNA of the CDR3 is TGTGCCAGCACCCCGACAGGGGGCACTGAAGCTTTCTTT. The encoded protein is CASTPTGGTEAFF.

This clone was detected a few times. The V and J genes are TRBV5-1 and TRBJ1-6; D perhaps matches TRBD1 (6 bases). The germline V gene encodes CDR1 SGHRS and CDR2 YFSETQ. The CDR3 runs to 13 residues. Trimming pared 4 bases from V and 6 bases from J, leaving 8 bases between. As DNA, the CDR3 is TGCGCCAGCAGCCCGACAGGTAATTCACCCCTCCACTTT. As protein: CASSPTGNSPLHF.

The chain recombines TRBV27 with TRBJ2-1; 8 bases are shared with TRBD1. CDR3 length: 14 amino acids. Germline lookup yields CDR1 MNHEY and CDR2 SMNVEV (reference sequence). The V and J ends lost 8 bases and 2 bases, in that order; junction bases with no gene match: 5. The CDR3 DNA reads TGTGCCAGCGGGATACAGGGGGCCTACAATGAGCAGTTCTTC. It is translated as CASGIQGAYNEQFF.

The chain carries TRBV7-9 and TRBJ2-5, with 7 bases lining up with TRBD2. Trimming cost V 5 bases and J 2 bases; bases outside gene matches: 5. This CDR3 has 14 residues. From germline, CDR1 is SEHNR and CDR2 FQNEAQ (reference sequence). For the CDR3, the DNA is TGTGCCAGCAGCCTTAGCGGGCGGCAAGAGACCCAGTACTTC. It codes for CASSLSGRQETQYF.

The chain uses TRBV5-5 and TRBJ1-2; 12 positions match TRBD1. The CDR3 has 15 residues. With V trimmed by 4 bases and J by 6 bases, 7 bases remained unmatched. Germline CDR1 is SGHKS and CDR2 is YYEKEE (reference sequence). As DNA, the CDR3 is TGTGCCAGCAGCCAGGGACAGGGGGCCTTCGATGGCTACACCTTC. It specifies CASSQGQGAFDGYTF.

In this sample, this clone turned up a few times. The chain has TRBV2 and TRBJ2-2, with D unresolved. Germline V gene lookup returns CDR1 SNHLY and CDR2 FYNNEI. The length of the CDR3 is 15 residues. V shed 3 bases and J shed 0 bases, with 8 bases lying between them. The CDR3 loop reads CASSDQTANTGELFF. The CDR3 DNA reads TGTGCCAGCAGTGATCAGACTGCGAACACCGGGGAGCTGTTTTTT. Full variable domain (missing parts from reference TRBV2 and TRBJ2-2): EPEVTQTPSHQVTQMGQEVILRCVPISNHLYFYWYRQILGQKVEFLVSFYNNEISEKSEIFDDQFSVERPDGSNFTLKIRSTKLEDSAMYFCASSDQTANTGELFFGEGSRLTVL.

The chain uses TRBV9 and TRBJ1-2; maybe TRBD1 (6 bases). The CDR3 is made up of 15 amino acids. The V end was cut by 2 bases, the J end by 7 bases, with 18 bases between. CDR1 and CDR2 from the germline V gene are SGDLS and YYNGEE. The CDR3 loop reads CASSVSEGGLCGYTF. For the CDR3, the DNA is TGTGCCAGCAGCGTTTCGGAGGGGGGGTTGTGTGGCTACACCTTC.

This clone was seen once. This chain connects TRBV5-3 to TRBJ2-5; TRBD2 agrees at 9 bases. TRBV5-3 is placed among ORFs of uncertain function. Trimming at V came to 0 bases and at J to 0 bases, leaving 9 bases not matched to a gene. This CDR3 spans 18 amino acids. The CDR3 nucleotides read TGTGCCAGAAGCTTGGGCCTAGCGGGATTCTGGTACCAAGAGACCCAGTACTTC. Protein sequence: CARSLGLAGFWYQETQYF.

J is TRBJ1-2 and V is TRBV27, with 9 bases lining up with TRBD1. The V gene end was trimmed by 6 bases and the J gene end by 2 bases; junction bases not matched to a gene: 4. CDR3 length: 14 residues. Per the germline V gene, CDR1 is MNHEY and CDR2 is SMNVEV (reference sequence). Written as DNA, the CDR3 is TGTGCCAGCAGCCGGACAGGGGCGAACTATGGCTACACCTTC. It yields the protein CASSRTGANYGYTF.

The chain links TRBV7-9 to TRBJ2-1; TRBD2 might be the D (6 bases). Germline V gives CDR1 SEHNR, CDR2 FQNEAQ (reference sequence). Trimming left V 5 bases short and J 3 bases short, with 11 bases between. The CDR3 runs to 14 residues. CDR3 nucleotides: TGTGCCAGCAGCCGGGGGACGGACTACAATGAGCAGTTCTTC. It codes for CASSRGTDYNEQFF.

The CDR3 loop reads CASSLRPSGSFEQFF. The DNA of the CDR3 is TGTGCCAGCAGTTTGAGGCCTAGCGGGAGTTTTGAGCAGTTCTTC. This rearrangement joins TRBV27 to TRBJ2-1; 10 nucleotides align to TRBD2. The CDR3 loop spans 15 amino acids. The V gene's germline CDR1 is MNHEY and CDR2 SMNVEV (reference sequence). The J segment lost 9 bases and the V segment lost 3 bases, leaving 8 bases of the junction unmatched.

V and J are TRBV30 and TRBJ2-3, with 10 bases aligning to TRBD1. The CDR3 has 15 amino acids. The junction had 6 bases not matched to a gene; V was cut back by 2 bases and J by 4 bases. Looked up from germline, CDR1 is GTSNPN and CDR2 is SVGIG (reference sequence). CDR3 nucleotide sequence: TGTGCCTGGAGTAGGCCGGGACAGGGGCCAGATACGCAGTATTTT. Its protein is CAWSRPGQGPDTQYF.

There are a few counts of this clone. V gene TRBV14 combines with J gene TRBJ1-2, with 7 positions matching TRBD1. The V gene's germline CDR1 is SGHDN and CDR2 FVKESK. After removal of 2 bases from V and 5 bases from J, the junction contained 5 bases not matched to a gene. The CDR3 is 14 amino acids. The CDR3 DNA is TGTGCCAGCAGCCAATTTCCAGGGGGATATGGCTACACCTTC. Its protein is CASSQFPGGYGYTF.

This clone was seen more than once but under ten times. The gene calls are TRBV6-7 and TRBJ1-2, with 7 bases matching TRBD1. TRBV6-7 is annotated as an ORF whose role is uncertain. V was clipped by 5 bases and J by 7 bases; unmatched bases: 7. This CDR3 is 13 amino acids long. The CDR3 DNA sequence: TGTGCCAGCAGTGAGGGACAGCACTCTGGCTACACCTTC. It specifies CASSEGQHSGYTF.

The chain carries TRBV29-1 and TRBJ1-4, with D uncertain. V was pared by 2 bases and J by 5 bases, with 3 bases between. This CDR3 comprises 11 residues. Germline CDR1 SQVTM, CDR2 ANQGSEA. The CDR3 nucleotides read TGCAGCGTTGAACTCAATGAAAAACTGTTTTTT. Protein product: CSVELNEKLFF.

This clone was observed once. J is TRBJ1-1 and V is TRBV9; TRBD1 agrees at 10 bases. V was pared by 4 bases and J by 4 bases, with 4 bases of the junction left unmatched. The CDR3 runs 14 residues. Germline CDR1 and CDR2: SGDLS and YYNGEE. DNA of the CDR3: TGTGCCAGCAGCCGGGACAGGGGTGGCACTGAAGCTTTCTTT. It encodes CASSRDRGGTEAFF.

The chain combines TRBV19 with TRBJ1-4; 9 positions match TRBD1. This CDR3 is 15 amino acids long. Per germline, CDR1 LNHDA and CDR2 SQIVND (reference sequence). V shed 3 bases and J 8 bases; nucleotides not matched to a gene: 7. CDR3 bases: TGTGCCAGTAGTATTACCGGGACAGGGAGGGAAAAACTGTTTTTT. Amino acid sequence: CASSITGTGREKLFF. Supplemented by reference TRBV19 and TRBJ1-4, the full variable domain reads DGGITQSPKYLFRKEGQNVTLSCEQNLNHDAMYWYRQDPGQGLRLIYYSQIVNDFQKGDIAEGYSVSREKKESFPLTVTSAQKNPTAFYLCASSITGTGREKLFFGSGTQLSVL.

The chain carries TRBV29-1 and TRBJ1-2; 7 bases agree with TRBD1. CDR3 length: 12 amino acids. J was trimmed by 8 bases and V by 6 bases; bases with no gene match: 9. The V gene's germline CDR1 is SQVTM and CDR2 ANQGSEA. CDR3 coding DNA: TGCAGCGTATCCTGGACAGGAAACGGCTACACCTTC. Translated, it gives CSVSWTGNGYTF.

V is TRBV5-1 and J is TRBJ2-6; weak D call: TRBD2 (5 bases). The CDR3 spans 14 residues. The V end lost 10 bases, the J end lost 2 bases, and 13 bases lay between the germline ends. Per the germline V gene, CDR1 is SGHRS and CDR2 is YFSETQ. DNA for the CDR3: TGCGCCTCAGCTTTCGGGGCTGGGGCCAACGTCCTGACTTTC. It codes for CASAFGAGANVLTF.